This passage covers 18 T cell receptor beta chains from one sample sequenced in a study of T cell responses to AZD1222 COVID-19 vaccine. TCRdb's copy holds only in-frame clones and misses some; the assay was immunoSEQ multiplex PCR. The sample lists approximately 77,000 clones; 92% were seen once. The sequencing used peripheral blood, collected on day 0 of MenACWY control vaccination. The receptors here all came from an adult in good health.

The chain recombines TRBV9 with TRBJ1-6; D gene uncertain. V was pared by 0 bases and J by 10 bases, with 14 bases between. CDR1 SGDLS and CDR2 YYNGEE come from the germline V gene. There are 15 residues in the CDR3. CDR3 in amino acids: CASSVGAGIGSPLHF. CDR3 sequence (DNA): TGTGCCAGCAGCGTAGGGGCGGGGATTGGATCACCCCTCCACTTT.

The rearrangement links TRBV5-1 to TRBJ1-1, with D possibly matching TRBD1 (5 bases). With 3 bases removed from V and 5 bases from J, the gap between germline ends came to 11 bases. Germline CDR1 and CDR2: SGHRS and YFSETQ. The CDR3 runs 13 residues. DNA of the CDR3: TGCGCCAGCAGCTCCCGGGGGAAAACTGAAGCTTTCTTT. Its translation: CASSSRGKTEAFF.

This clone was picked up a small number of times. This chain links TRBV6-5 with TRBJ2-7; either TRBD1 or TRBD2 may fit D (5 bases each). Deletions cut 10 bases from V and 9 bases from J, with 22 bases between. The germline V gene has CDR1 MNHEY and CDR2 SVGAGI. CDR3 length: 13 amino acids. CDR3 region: CATGAGGPWGQYF. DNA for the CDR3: TGTGCCACCGGGGCGGGCGGCCCATGGGGGCAGTACTTC.

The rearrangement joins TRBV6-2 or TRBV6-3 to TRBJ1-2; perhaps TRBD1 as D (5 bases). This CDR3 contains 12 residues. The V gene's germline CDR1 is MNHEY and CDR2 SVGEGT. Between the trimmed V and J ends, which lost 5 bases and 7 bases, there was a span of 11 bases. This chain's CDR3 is CASSPGTVGYTF. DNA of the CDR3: TGTGCCAGCAGTCCAGGGACGGTTGGCTACACCTTC.

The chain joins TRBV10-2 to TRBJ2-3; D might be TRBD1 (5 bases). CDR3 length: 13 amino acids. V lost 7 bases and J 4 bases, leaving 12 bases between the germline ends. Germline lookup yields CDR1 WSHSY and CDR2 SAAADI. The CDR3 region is CASKQGWADTQYF. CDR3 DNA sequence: TGCGCCAGCAAGCAGGGATGGGCAGATACGCAGTATTTT.

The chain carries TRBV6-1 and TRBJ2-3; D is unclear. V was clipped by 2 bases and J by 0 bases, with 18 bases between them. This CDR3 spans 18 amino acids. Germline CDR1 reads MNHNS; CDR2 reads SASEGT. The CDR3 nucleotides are TGTGCCAGCAGTGAAAGGGCATCCCCAAACCTTAGCACAGATACGCAGTATTTT. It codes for CASSERASPNLSTDTQYF.

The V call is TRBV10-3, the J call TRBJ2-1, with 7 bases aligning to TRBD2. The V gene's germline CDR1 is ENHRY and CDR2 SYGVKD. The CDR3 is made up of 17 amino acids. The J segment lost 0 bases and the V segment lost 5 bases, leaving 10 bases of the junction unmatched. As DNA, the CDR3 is TGTGCCATCAGTCACACGGGGAGGGAGAGCTCCTACAATGAGCAGTTCTTC. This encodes CAISHTGRESSYNEQFF.

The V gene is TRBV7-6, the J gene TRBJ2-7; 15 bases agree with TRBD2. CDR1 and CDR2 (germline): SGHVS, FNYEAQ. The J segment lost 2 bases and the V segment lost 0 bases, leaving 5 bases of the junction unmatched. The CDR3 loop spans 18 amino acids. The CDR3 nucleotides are TGTGCCAGCAGCTTAGCGTCGGGACTAGCGGGGGGAACCTACGAGCAGTACTTC. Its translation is CASSLASGLAGGTYEQYF.

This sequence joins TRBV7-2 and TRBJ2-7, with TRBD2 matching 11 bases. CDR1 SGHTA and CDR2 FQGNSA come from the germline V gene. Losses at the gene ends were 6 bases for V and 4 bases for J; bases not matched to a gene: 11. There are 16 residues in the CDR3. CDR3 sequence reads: CASSQGLAGGPYEQYF. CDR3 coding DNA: TGTGCCAGCAGTCAAGGACTAGCGGGTGGTCCTTACGAGCAGTACTTC.

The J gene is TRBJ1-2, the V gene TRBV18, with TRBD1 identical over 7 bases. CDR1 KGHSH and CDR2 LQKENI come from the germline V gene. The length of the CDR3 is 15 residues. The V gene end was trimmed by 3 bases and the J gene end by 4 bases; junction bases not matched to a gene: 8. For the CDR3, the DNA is TGTGCCAGCTCACCCTCACAGGGGTCCCCCTATGGCTACACCTTC. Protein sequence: CASSPSQGSPYGYTF. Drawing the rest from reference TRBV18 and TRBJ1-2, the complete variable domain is NAGVMQNPRHLVRRRGQEARLRCSPMKGHSHVYWYRQLPEEGLKFMVYLQKENIIDESGMPKERFSAEFPKEGPSILRIQQVVRGDSAAYFCASSPSQGSPYGYTFGSGTRLTVV.

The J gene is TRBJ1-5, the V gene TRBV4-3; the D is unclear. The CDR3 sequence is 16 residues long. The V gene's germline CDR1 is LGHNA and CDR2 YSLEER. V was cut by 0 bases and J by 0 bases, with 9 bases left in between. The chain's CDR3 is CASSQDARYSNQPQHF. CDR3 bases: TGCGCCAGCAGCCAAGATGCGAGGTATAGCAATCAGCCCCAGCATTTT.

The CDR3: CASSLAWGSNQETQYF. The DNA for the CDR3 is TGTGCCAGCAGCTTGGCCTGGGGGTCCAACCAAGAGACCCAGTACTTC. This rearrangement joins TRBV5-8 to TRBJ2-5; D is tentatively TRBD1 or TRBD2 (5 bases each). Trimming removed 0 bases from V and 0 bases from J, with 12 bases in between. The CDR3 sequence is 16 residues long. CDR1 and CDR2 from the germline V gene are SGHTS and YDEGEE.

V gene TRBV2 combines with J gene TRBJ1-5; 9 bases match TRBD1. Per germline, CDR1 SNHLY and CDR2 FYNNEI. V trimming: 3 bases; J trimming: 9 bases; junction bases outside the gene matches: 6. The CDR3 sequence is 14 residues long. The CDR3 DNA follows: TGTGCCAGCAGTGAGGGACAGGGTGTTGGGCCCCAGCATTTT. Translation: CASSEGQGVGPQHF.

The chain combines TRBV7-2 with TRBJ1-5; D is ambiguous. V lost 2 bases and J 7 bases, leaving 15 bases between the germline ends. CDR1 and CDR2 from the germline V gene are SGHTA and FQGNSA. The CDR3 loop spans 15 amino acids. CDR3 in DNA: TGTGCCAGCAGCTTATGGGCAGGTTTTGGACAGCCCCAGCATTTT. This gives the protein CASSLWAGFGQPQHF.

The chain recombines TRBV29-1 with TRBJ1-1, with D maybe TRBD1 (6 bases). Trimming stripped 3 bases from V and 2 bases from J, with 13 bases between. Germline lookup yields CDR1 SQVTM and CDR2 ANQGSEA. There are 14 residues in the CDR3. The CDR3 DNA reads TGCAGCGTTGATACGGGGGCGGGAAACACTGAAGCTTTCTTT. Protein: CSVDTGAGNTEAFF.

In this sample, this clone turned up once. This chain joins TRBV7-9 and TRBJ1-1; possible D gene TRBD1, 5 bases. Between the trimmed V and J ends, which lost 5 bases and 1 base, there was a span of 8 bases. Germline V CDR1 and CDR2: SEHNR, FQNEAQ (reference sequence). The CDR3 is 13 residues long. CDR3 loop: CASSATGNTEAFF. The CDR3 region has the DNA TGTGCCAGCAGCGCTACAGGGAACACTGAAGCTTTCTTT.

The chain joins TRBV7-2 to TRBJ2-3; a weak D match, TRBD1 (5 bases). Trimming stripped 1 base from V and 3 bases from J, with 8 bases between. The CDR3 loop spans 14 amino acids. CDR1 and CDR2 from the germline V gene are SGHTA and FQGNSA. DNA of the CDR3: TGTGCCAGCAGCTTAGTCAGGGCGACAGATACGCAGTATTTT. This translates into CASSLVRATDTQYF.

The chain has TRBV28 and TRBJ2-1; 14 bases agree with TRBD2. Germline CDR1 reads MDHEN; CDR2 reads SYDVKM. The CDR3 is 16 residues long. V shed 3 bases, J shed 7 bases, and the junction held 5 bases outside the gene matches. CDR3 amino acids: CASSFRTSGRMNEQFF. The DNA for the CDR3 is TGTGCCAGCAGTTTCCGGACTAGCGGGAGGATGAATGAGCAGTTCTTC.